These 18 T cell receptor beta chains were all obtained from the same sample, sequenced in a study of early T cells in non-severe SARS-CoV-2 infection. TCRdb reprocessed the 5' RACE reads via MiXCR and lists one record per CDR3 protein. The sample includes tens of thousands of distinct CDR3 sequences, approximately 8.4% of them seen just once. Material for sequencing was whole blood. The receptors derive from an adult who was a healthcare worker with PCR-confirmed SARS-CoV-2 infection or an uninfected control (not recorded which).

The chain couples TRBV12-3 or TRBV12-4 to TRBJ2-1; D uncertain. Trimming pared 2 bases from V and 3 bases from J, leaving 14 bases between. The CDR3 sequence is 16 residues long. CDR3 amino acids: CASSLQADINYNEQFF. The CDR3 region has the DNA TGTGCCAGCAGTTTACAGGCGGATATAAACTACAATGAGCAGTTCTTC.

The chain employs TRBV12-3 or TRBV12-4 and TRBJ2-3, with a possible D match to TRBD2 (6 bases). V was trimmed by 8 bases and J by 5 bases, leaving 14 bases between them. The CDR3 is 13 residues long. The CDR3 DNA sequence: TGTGCCAGCTGCCTGGGGCGGGGAGATACGCAGTATTTT. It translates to CASCLGRGDTQYF.

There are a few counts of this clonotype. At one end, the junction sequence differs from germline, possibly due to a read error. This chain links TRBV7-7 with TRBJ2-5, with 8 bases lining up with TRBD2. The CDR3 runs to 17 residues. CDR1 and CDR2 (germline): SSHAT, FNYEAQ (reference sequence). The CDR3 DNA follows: TGTGCTAGCAGCTACAACAGAGGGAGCGGGAGTCAAGAGACCCAGTACTTC. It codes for CASSYNRGSGSQETQYF.

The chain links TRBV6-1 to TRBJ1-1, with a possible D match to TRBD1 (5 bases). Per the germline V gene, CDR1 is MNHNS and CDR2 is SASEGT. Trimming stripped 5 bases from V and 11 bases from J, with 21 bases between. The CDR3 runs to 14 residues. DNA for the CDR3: TGTGCCAGCAGTCCCATCGTGGGATCAGGGTTGGCTTTCTTT. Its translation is CASSPIVGSGLAFF.

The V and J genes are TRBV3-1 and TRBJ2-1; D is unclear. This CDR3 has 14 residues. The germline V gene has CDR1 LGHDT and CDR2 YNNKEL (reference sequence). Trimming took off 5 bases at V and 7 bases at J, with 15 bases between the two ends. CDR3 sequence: CASSFNGYENEQFF. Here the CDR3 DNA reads TGTGCCAGCAGCTTTAATGGATATGAAAATGAGCAGTTCTTC.

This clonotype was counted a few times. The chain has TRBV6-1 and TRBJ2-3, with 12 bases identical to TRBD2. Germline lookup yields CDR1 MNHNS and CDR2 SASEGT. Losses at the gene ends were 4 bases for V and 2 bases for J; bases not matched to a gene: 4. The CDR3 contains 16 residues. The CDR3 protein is CASSARTSGTTDTQYF. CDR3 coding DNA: TGTGCCAGCAGTGCCCGGACTAGCGGGACCACAGATACGCAGTATTTT.

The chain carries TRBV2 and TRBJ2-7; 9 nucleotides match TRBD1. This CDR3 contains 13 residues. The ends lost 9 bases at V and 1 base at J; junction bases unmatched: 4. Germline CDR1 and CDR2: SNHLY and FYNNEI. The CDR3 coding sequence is TGTGCCAGTAAGACAGGGGGATCCTACGAGCAGTACTTC. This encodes CASKTGGSYEQYF.

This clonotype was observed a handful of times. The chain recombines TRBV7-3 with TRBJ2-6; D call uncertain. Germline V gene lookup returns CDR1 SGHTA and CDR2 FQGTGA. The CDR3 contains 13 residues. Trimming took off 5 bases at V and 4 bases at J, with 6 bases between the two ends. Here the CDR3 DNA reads TGTGCCAGCAGCCCCAAGGGGGCCAACGTCCTGACTTTC. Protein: CASSPKGANVLTF.

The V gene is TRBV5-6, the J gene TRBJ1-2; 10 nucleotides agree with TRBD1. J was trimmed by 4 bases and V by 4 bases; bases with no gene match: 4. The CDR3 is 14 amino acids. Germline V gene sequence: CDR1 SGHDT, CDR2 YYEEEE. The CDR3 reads CASSKDRGTYGYTF. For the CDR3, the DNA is TGTGCCAGCAGCAAGGACAGGGGGACCTATGGCTACACCTTC.

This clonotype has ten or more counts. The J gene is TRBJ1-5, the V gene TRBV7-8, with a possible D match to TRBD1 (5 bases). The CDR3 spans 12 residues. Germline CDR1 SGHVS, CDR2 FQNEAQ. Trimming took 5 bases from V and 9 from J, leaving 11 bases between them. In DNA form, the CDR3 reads TGTGCCAGCAGCGGACCCCAGGGGCCCCAGCATTTT. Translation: CASSGPQGPQHF.

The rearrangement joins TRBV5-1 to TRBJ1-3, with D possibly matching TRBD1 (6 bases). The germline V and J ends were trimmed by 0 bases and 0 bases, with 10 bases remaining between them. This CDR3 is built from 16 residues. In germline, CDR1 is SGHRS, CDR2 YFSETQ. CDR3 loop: CASSLGAGDSGNTIYF. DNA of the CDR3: TGCGCCAGCAGCTTGGGGGCAGGGGACTCTGGAAACACCATATATTTT. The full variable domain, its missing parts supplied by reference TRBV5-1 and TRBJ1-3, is KAGVTQTPRYLIKTRGQQVTLSCSPISGHRSVSWYQQTPGQGLQFLFEYFSETQRNKGNFPGRFSGRQFSNSRSEMNVSTLELGDSALYLCASSLGAGDSGNTIYFGEGSWLTVV.

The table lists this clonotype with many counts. The chain's CDR3 is CSVLNPRTSYEQYF. The CDR3 DNA is TGCAGCGTCCTAAACCCGCGCACCTCCTACGAGCAGTACTTC. The chain has TRBV29-1 and TRBJ2-7; D not certain. The CDR3 totals 14 residues. Trimming removed 6 bases at V and 0 bases at J, with 15 bases between. CDR1 and CDR2 (germline): SQVTM, ANQGSEA.

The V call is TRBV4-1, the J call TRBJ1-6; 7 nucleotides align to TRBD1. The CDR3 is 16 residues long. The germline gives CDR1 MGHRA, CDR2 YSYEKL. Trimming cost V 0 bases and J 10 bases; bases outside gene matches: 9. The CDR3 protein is CASSQDLTGIRSPLHF. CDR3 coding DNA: TGCGCCAGCAGCCAAGACCTGACAGGGATCCGCTCACCCCTCCACTTT.

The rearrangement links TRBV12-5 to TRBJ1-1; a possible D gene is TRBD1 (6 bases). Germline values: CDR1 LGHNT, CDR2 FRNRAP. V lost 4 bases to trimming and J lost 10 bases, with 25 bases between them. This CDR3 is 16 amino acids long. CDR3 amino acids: CASGSPGAGEVNGAFF. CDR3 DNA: TGTGCTAGTGGTTCCCCAGGGGCAGGGGAAGTTAATGGAGCTTTCTTT.

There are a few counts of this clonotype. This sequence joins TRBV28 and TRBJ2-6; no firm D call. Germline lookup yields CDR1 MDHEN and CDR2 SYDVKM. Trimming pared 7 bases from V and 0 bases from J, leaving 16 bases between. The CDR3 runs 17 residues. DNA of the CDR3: TGTGCCAGCACCCTTCGCCGTACGCTCTCTGGGGCCAACGTCCTGACTTTC. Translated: CASTLRRTLSGANVLTF.

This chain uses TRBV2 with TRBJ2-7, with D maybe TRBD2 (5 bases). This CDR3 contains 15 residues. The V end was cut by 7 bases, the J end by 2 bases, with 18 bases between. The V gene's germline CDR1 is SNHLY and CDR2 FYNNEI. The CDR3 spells CASNEGEILPYEQYF. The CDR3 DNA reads TGTGCCAGCAACGAGGGAGAGATCTTGCCCTACGAGCAGTACTTC.

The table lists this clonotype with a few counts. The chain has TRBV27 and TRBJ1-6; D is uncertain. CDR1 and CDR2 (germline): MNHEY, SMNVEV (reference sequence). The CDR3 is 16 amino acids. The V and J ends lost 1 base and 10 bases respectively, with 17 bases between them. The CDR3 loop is CASSLLSGKVDSPLHF. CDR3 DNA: TGTGCCAGCAGTTTATTATCCGGAAAAGTGGACTCACCCCTCCACTTT.

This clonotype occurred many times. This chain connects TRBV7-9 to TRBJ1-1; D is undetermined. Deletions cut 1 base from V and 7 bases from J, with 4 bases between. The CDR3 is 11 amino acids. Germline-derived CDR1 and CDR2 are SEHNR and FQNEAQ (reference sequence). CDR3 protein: CASSLVSEAFF. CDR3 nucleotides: TGTGCCAGCAGCTTAGTAAGTGAAGCTTTCTTT.